This is a list of T cell receptor beta chains from one sample in a study of blood T cell repertoires in COVID-19. Clones were read by immunoSEQ multiplex PCR, and TCRdb kept only the in-frame ones, dropping some. The sample gives more than 20,000 clones, 90% of which show up once; 11% is in the top ten. The sample taken for sequencing was peripheral blood. Source of these receptors: an older man with acute or convalescent COVID-19. The CDR3 runs from the conserved cysteine through the conserved F or W. The order of the fields is D gene, J gene, V gene, CDR3 DNA, CDR3 protein. D genes are given only for firm matches.

d_call: -; j_call: TRBJ2-6; v_call: TRBV6-5; cdr3_nt: TGTGCCAGCAGCCTCCGGGGGTCTGGGGCCAACGTCCTGACTTTC; cdr3_aa: CASSLRGSGANVLTF
d_call: TRBD2; j_call: TRBJ2-2; v_call: TRBV27; cdr3_nt: TGTGCCAGCATGAAAGGGAGGGCGTACCGAGGGACCGGGGAGCTGTTTTTT; cdr3_aa: CASMKGRAYRGTGELFF
d_call: -; j_call: TRBJ2-3; v_call: TRBV7-3; cdr3_nt: TGTGCCCCCCTAGTAGGTCGAAATACGCAGTATTTT; cdr3_aa: CAPLVGRNTQYF
d_call: -; j_call: TRBJ1-5; v_call: TRBV6-1; cdr3_nt: TGTGCCAGCAGTGAAGGATCACTCAATCAGCCCCAGCATTTT; cdr3_aa: CASSEGSLNQPQHF
d_call: TRBD1; j_call: TRBJ1-3; v_call: TRBV5-1; cdr3_nt: TGCGCCAGCAGCTTGGACGGGACAGACTCTGGAAACACCATATATTTT; cdr3_aa: CASSLDGTDSGNTIYF
d_call: -; j_call: TRBJ1-5; v_call: TRBV9; cdr3_nt: TGTGCCAGCAGCCAGGGGTTAGGGGGCAATCAGCCCCAGCATTTT; cdr3_aa: CASSQGLGGNQPQHF
d_call: -; j_call: TRBJ1-1; v_call: TRBV20-1; cdr3_nt: TGCAGTGCTAGTGGGCAGGGAAGCATGAACACTGAAGCTTTCTTT; cdr3_aa: CSASGQGSMNTEAFF
d_call: -; j_call: TRBJ2-7; v_call: TRBV3-1/TRBV3-2; cdr3_nt: TGTGCCAGCAGCCACTTAGCCAGCAGCGAGCAGTACTTC; cdr3_aa: CASSHLASSEQYF
d_call: TRBD1; j_call: TRBJ1-1; v_call: TRBV19; cdr3_nt: TGTGCCAGTAGTGACGACAGGGAGGCTTTCTTT; cdr3_aa: CASSDDREAFF
d_call: -; j_call: TRBJ1-4; v_call: TRBV4-3; cdr3_nt: TGCGCCAGCAGCCAATCTGAGACAGGCCGAAAACTGTTTTTT; cdr3_aa: CASSQSETGRKLFF